Below are 25 T cell receptor beta chains sequenced from a single sample in a study of blood T cell repertoires in COVID-19 (dated by TCRdb to the early 2020s). Libraries were made using the immunoSEQ multiplex PCR assay. TCRdb provides this immuneACCESS table in a form limited to in-frame rearrangements. Some clones are lacking; in checked studies, under half of them reflect an unresolved V gene, and why the rest are absent is not known. The sample profile shows roughly 410,000 clones; 89% of them were found once. Approximately 1.5% of the sample goes to the ten largest clones. Source material: peripheral blood. These receptors all stem from a middle-aged woman with COVID-19, enrolled during active disease.

The V and J genes are TRBV6-2 or TRBV6-3 and TRBJ1-2, with D maybe TRBD1 (6 bases). V shed 5 bases and J shed 7 bases, with 14 bases lying between them. The germline V gene encodes CDR1 MNHEY and CDR2 SVGEGT. The CDR3 length is 13 residues. CDR3 residues: CASSVGQTGGYTF. DNA for the CDR3: TGTGCCAGCAGTGTTGGACAGACAGGTGGCTACACCTTC.

The rearrangement uses TRBV19 and TRBJ1-5; a possible D gene is TRBD1 (6 bases). Trimming stripped 6 bases from V and 5 bases from J, with 20 bases between. CDR3 length equals 16 residues. Germline CDR1 is LNHDA and CDR2 is SQIVND (reference sequence). The CDR3 spells CASRKISGGGDQPQHF. The DNA of the CDR3 is TGTGCCAGTAGGAAAATTTCCGGAGGGGGGGATCAGCCCCAGCATTTT.

The CDR3 coding sequence is TGTGCCAGCAGCTTGGAAGGAAGGGGACAGCAAGAGACCCAGTACTTC. This translates into CASSLEGRGQQETQYF. The chain combines TRBV5-6 with TRBJ2-5; the match to TRBD1 covers 7 bases. V was clipped by 0 bases and J by 2 bases; unmatched bases: 7. CDR1 is SGHDT and CDR2 is YYEEEE in the germline V gene. The CDR3 consists of 16 residues.

The chain joins TRBV7-9 to TRBJ1-2; D perhaps matches TRBD1 (6 bases). Germline V CDR1 and CDR2: SEHNR, FQNEAQ (reference sequence). Trimming pared 4 bases from V and 3 bases from J, leaving 15 bases between. The CDR3 totals 15 residues. The CDR3 coding sequence is TGTGCCAGCAGCTACCCAGGGAGGGGGTACTATGGCTACACCTTC. Its protein product is CASSYPGRGYYGYTF.

The rearrangement joins TRBV28 to TRBJ1-2; D ambiguous. The germline V and J ends were trimmed by 5 bases and 8 bases, with 9 bases remaining between them. The CDR3 spans 11 residues. Germline-derived CDR1 and CDR2 are MDHEN and SYDVKM. Here the CDR3 reads CASSLRRGYTF. Here the CDR3 DNA reads TGTGCCAGCAGTCTCCGGAGAGGCTACACCTTC.

This chain links TRBV7-2 with TRBJ2-1, with 10 bases fitting TRBD2. The CDR3 is 15 amino acids. J lost 10 bases, V lost 0 bases, and 6 bases had no gene match. CDR1 SGHTA and CDR2 FQGNSA come from the germline V gene. The CDR3 here is CASSLAASGGREQFF. CDR3 DNA sequence: TGTGCCAGCAGCTTAGCGGCTAGCGGGGGACGGGAGCAGTTCTTC.

V and J are TRBV9 and TRBJ1-1, with TRBD1 matching 7 bases. The CDR3 covers 14 residues. V trimming: 2 bases; J trimming: 4 bases; junction bases outside the gene matches: 5. In germline, CDR1 is SGDLS, CDR2 YYNGEE. For the CDR3, the DNA is TGTGCCAGCAGCGTTGTTACAGGGGTCACTGAAGCTTTCTTT. It translates to CASSVVTGVTEAFF.

This clone was seen just once. The chain carries TRBV9 and TRBJ2-2, with 7 bases that match TRBD2. The germline V gene has CDR1 SGDLS and CDR2 YYNGEE. Trimming took 0 bases from V and 3 from J; bases not matched to a gene: 8. The CDR3 runs 17 residues. The CDR3 nucleotides read TGTGCCAGCAGCGTAGGCACTAGCGTCCTTCACACCGGGGAGCTGTTTTTT. Translation gives CASSVGTSVLHTGELFF.

The chain couples TRBV6-6 to TRBJ2-5; 15 nucleotides agree with TRBD2. The CDR3 is made up of 16 amino acids. Per germline, CDR1 MNHNY and CDR2 SVGAGI (reference sequence). V lost 5 bases and J lost 8; bases outside the gene matches: 9. The CDR3 here is CASSTRPGLAGGTQYF. CDR3 DNA sequence: TGTGCCAGCAGTACCCGACCGGGACTAGCGGGGGGAACCCAGTACTTC.

This clone was detected once. The rearrangement links TRBV5-4 to TRBJ2-7, with D maybe TRBD2 (5 bases). This CDR3 contains 15 residues. In germline, CDR1 is SGHNT, CDR2 YYREEE (reference sequence). The V gene lost 0 bases and the J gene lost 0 bases, with 10 bases spanning the gap. Here the CDR3 reads CASSLGRWSSYEQYF. The CDR3 DNA reads as TGTGCCAGCAGCTTGGGGAGGTGGAGCTCCTACGAGCAGTACTTC. The full variable domain, completed using reference TRBV5-4 and TRBJ2-7, is ETGVTQSPTHLIKTRGQQVTLRCSSQSGHNTVSWYQQALGQGPQFIFQYYREEENGRGNFPPRFSGLQFPNYSSELNVNALELDDSALYLCASSLGRWSSYEQYFGPGTRLTVT.

CDR3 sequence reads: CASSPTGLSYEKLFF. The CDR3 nucleotides are TGTGCCAGCAGCCCGACAGGGTTAAGTTATGAAAAACTGTTTTTT. The chain joins TRBV9 to TRBJ1-4; 7 bases line up with TRBD1. The J segment lost 6 bases and the V segment lost 4 bases, leaving 9 bases of the junction unmatched. The germline gives CDR1 SGDLS, CDR2 YYNGEE. The CDR3 loop spans 15 amino acids.

The count of this clone is one. This chain links TRBV7-9 with TRBJ2-7; the D is unclear. The germline V and J ends were trimmed by 2 bases and 9 bases, with 20 bases remaining between them. Germline values: CDR1 SEHNR, CDR2 FQNEAQ (reference sequence). The CDR3 has 15 amino acids. The CDR3 nucleotides are TGTGCCAGCAGCTTACTAGTAGGTACTTCCCGAAGGCAGTACTTC. Translating it yields CASSLLVGTSRRQYF.

V is TRBV21-1 and J is TRBJ1-1; TRBD1 is taken as the D call from the table, unchecked against the DNA. TRBV21-1 is tagged as a pseudogene. The CDR3 loop spans 12 amino acids. The CDR3 DNA follows: TGTGCCGAACGCGACAGGCTCACTGAAGCTTTCTTT. This gives the protein CAERDRLTEAFF.

This sequence joins TRBV5-1 and TRBJ2-3, with TRBD2 identical over 9 bases. V gave up 2 bases and J gave up 12 bases; unmatched junction bases: 16. The CDR3 is made up of 16 amino acids. Germline CDR1 SGHRS, CDR2 YFSETQ. CDR3 in DNA: TGCGCCAGCAGCTTTCAGCCTAGCGGGGACCAGATACGCCAGTATTTT. Protein: CASSFQPSGDQIRQYF.

The chain couples TRBV27 to TRBJ2-5; possibly TRBD1 for D (6 bases). The CDR3 sequence is 13 residues long. Trimming pared 6 bases from V and 0 bases from J, leaving 8 bases between. The V gene's germline CDR1 is MNHEY and CDR2 SMNVEV (reference sequence). CDR3 nucleotide sequence: TGTGCCAGCAGCGGACAGTACCAAGAGACCCAGTACTTC. Translation gives CASSGQYQETQYF.

The gene calls are TRBV7-9 and TRBJ1-1; TRBD1 agrees at 8 bases. The CDR3 is 15 amino acids. The V segment lost 7 bases and the J segment 4 bases; nucleotides outside the gene matches: 11. Germline CDR1 and CDR2: SEHNR and FQNEAQ (reference sequence). In DNA, the CDR3 is TGTGCCAGCAAAACCAGGGGGCAGGGGCGCACTGAAGCTTTCTTT. It yields the protein CASKTRGQGRTEAFF.

V and J are TRBV7-9 and TRBJ1-1, with TRBD1 as a possible D gene (5 bases). The germline V gene encodes CDR1 SEHNR and CDR2 FQNEAQ (reference sequence). V was clipped by 5 bases and J by 1 base, with 11 bases between them. There are 14 residues in the CDR3. Here the CDR3 DNA reads TGTGCCAGCAGCCCTATTAGGGGGAACACTGAAGCTTTCTTT. Its translation is CASSPIRGNTEAFF.

V usage is TRBV11-2 and J usage is TRBJ1-1; D remains unclear. V shed 8 bases and J shed 4 bases, with 11 bases lying between them. Germline CDR1 and CDR2: SGHAT and FQNNGV. The CDR3 is 12 residues long. The CDR3, as DNA: TGTGCCAGCTGTCCGTCGGGCACTGAAGCTTTCTTT. This gives the protein CASCPSGTEAFF.

The count of this clone is one. The rearrangement uses TRBV9 and TRBJ2-5, with TRBD2 matching over 11 bases. Trimming at V came to 4 bases and at J to 3 bases, leaving 2 bases not matched to a gene. The CDR3 is 14 amino acids. CDR1 SGDLS and CDR2 YYNGEE come from the germline V gene. CDR3 residues: CASSQGLAEETQYF. The CDR3 region has the DNA TGTGCCAGCAGCCAGGGACTAGCGGAAGAGACCCAGTACTTC. Using reference TRBV9 and TRBJ2-5 for the parts outside the CDR3, the full variable domain is DSGVTQTPKHLITATGQRVTLRCSPRSGDLSVYWYQQSLDQGLQFLIQYYNGEERAKGNILERFSAQQFPDLHSELNLSSLELGDSALYFCASSQGLAEETQYFGPGTRLLVL.

This clone was observed once. The chain has TRBV28 and TRBJ2-5; 7 bases are shared with TRBD1. Germline V gives CDR1 MDHEN, CDR2 SYDVKM. CDR3 length equals 15 residues. Trimming cost V 5 bases and J 5 bases; bases outside gene matches: 11. CDR3 coding DNA: TGTGCCAGCAGTCCCGGACAGGATGTTTGGGAGACCCAGTACTTC. The encoded protein is CASSPGQDVWETQYF.

The V and J genes are TRBV6-6 and TRBJ1-5, with 8 bases matching TRBD1. The germline V gene encodes CDR1 MNHNY and CDR2 SVGAGI (reference sequence). This CDR3 comprises 13 residues. V shed 6 bases, J shed 7 bases, and the junction held 5 bases outside the gene matches. The CDR3 nucleotides are TGTGCCAGCAGCGGACAGGGAAGCCAGCCCCAGCATTTT. Its translation is CASSGQGSQPQHF.

V gene TRBV28 combines with J gene TRBJ1-3; TRBD1 aligns across 8 bases. This CDR3 region has 16 residues. V lost 4 bases and J lost 4; bases outside the gene matches: 9. CDR1 is MDHEN and CDR2 is SYDVKM in the germline V gene. DNA of the CDR3: TGTGCCAGCAGTTCCTACGGACAGGGAGCCGGAAACACCATATATTTT. Amino acids: CASSSYGQGAGNTIYF. Supplemented by reference TRBV28 and TRBJ1-3, the full variable domain reads DVKVTQSSRYLVKRTGEKVFLECVQDMDHENMFWYRQDPGLGLRLIYFSYDVKMKEKGDIPEGYSVSREKKERFSLILESASTNQTSMYLCASSSYGQGAGNTIYFGEGSWLTVV.

The CDR3 nucleotides are TGTGCCAGCAGCTTAGGATCCAGGGCGTCTAGTGGCTACACCTTC. Translating gives CASSLGSRASSGYTF. The chain carries TRBV7-2 and TRBJ1-2; D perhaps matches TRBD1 (5 bases). Trimming pared 1 base from V and 7 bases from J, leaving 16 bases between. The CDR3 is 15 amino acids. Germline-derived CDR1 and CDR2 are SGHTA and FQGNSA.

The chain is built from TRBV5-1 and TRBJ1-2; D is perhaps TRBD1 (5 bases). Trimming pared 3 bases from V and 6 bases from J, leaving 9 bases between. Germline-derived CDR1 and CDR2 are SGHRS and YFSETQ. This CDR3 region has 12 residues. The CDR3 DNA reads TGCGCCAGCAGCTGGGGGGGAGATGGCTACACCTTC. Protein: CASSWGGDGYTF.

The chain recombines TRBV29-1 with TRBJ1-2; the D is unclear. CDR3 length equals 11 residues. V was clipped by 4 bases and J by 3 bases, with 6 bases between them. Per the germline V gene, CDR1 is SQVTM and CDR2 is ANQGSEA. The CDR3 bases are TGCAGCGTTGGAGGGCACTATGGCTACACCTTC. Its protein product is CSVGGHYGYTF.